This T cell receptor beta chain was recovered during a study of blood T cell repertoires in COVID-19. Assay: immunoSEQ multiplex PCR; the TCRdb copy retains only in-frame clones and omits some. The sample lists about 320,000 clones; 85% to 95% were seen once. CDR3 size: 13 residues. V was trimmed by 7 bases and J by 3 bases, leaving 15 bases between them. CDR1 and CDR2 from the germline V gene are SQVTM and ANQGSEA. This TCR was sampled from a woman aged 30 to 39 who had been exposed to COVID-19. J is TRBJ1-1 and V is TRBV29-1, with D possibly TRBD1 on 5 matching bases. Source material: PBMCs or T cells enriched from blood (not recorded which). The CDR3 coding sequence is TGCAGCGGGGAACGGGGGTTCTACACTGAAGCTTTCTTT. It specifies CSGERGFYTEAFF.